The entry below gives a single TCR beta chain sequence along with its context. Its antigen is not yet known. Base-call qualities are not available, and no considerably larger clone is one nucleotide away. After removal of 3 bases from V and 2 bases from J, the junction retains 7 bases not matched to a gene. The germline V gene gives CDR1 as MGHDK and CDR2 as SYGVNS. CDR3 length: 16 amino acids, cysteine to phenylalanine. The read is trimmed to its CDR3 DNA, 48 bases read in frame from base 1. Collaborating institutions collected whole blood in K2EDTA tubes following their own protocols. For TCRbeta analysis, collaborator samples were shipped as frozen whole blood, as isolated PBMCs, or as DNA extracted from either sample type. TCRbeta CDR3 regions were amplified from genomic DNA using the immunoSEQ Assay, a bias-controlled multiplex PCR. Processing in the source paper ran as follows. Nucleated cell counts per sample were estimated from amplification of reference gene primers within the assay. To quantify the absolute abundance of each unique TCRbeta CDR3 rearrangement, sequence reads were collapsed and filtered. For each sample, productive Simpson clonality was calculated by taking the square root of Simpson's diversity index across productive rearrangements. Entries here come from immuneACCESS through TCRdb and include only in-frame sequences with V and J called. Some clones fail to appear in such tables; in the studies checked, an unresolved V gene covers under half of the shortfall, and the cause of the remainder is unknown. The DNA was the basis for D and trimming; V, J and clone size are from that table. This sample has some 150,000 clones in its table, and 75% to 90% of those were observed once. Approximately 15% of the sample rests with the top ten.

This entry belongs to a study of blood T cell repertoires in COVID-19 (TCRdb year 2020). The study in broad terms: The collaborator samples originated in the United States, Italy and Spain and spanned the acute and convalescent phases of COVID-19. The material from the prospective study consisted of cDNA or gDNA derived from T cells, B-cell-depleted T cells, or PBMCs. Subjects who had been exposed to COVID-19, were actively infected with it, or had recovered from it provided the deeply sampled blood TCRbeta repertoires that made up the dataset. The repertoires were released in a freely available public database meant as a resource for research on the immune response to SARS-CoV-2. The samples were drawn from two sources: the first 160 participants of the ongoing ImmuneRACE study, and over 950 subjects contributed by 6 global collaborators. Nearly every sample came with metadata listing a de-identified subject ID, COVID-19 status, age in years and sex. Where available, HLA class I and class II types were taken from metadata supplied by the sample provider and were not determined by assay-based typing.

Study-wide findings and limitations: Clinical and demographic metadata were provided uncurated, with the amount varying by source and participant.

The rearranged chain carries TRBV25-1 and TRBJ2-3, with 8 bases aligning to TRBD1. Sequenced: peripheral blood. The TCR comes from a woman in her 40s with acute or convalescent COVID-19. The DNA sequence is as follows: TGTGCCAGCAGTGACCTCAGGGGGCTGTTCACAGATACGCAGTATTTT. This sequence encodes CASSDLRGLFTDTQYF.